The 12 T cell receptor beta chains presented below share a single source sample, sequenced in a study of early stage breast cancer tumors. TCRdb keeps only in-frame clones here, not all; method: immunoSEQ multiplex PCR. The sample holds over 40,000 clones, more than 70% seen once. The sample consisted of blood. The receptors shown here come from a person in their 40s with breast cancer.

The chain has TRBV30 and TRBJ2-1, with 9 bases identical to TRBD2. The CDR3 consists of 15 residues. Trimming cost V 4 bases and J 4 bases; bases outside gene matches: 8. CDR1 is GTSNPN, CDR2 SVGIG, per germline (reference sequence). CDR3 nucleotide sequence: TGTGCCTGGACCCTCCCGGGACTAGCTTACAATGAGCAGTTCTTC. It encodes CAWTLPGLAYNEQFF.

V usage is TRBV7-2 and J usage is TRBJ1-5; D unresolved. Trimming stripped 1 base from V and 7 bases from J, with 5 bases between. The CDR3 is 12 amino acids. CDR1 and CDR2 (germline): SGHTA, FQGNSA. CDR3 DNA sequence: TGTGCCAGCAGCTTAGACATGCAGCCCCAGCATTTT. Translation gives CASSLDMQPQHF.

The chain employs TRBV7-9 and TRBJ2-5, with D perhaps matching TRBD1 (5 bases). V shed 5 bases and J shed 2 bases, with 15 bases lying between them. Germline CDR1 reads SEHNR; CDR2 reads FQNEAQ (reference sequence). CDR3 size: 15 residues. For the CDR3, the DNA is TGTGCCAGCAGCCAGGGTAACGGCAGACAAGAGACCCAGTACTTC. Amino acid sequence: CASSQGNGRQETQYF.

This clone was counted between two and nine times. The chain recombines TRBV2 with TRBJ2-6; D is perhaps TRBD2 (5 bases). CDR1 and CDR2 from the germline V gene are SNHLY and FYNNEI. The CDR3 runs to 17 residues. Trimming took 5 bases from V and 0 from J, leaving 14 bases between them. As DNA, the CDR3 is TGTGCCAGCAGTACCCCGGGATTACTCTCTGGGGCCAACGTCCTGACTTTC. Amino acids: CASSTPGLLSGANVLTF.

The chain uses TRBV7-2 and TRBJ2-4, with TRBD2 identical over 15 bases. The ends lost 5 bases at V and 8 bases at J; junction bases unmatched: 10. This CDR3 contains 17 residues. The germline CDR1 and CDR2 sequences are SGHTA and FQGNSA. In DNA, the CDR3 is TGTGCCAGCAGCCCCCCTGGACTAGCGGGAGGGATTGACATTCAGTACTTC. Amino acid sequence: CASSPPGLAGGIDIQYF.

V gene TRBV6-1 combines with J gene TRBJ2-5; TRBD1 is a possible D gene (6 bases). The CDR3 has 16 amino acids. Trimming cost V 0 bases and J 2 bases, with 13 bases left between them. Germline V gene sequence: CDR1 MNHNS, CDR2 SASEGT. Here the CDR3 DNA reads TGTGCCAGCAGTGAAGCGACAGGCGTGGGGCAAGAGACCCAGTACTTC. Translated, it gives CASSEATGVGQETQYF.

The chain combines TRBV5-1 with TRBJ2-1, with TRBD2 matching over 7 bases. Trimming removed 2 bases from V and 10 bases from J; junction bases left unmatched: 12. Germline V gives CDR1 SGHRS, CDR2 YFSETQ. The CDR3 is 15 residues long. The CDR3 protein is CASSFGGGPMGEQFF. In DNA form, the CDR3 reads TGCGCCAGCAGCTTTGGGGGAGGGCCGATGGGGGAGCAGTTCTTC.

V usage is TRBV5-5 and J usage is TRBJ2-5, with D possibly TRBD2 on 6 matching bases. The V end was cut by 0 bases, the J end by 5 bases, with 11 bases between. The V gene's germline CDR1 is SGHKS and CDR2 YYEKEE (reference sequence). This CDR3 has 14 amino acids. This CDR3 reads CASSLAGDFETQYF. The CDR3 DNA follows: TGTGCCAGCAGCTTGGCGGGAGATTTCGAGACCCAGTACTTC. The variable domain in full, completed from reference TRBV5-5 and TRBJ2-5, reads DAGVTQSPTHLIKTRGQQVTLRCSPISGHKSVSWYQQVLGQGPQFIFQYYEKEERGRGNFPDRFSARQFPNYSSELNVNALLLGDSALYLCASSLAGDFETQYFGPGTRLLVL.

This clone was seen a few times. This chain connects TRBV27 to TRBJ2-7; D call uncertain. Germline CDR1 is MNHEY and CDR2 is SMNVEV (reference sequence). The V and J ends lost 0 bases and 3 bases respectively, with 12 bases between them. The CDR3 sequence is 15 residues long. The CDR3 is CASSLSGRYLYEQYF. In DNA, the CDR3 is TGTGCCAGCAGTTTATCAGGCAGGTATCTCTACGAGCAGTACTTC.

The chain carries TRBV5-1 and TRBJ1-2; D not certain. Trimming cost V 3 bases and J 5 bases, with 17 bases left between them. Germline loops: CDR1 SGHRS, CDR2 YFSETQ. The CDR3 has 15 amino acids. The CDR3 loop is CASSSTGRVGYGYTF. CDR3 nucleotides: TGCGCCAGCAGCTCGACCGGACGGGTTGGGTATGGCTACACCTTC. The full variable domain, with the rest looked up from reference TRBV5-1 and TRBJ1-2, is KAGVTQTPRYLIKTRGQQVTLSCSPISGHRSVSWYQQTPGQGLQFLFEYFSETQRNKGNFPGRFSGRQFSNSRSEMNVSTLELGDSALYLCASSSTGRVGYGYTFGSGTRLTVV.

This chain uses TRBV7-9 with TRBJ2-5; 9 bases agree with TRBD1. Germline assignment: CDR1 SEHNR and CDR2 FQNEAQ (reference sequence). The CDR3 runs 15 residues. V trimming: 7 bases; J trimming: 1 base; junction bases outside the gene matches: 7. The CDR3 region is CASTEGDRAQETQYF. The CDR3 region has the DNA TGTGCCAGCACCGAAGGGGACAGGGCCCAAGAGACCCAGTACTTC.

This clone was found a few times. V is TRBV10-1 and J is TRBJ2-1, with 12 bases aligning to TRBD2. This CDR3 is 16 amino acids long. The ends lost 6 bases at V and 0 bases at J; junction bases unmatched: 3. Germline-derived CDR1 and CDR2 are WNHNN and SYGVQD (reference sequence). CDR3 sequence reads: CASSPSGGGSYNEQFF. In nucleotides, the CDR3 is TGCGCCAGCAGCCCTAGCGGGGGGGGCTCCTACAATGAGCAGTTCTTC.